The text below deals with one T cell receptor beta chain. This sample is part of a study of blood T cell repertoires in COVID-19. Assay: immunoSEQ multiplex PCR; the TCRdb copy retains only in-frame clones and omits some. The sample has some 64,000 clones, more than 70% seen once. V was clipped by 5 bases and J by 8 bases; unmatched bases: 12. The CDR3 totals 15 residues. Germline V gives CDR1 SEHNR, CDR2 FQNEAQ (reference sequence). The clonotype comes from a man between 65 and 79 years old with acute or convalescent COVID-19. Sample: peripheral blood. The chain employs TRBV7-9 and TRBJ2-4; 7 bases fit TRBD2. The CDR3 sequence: CASSPGVGRGDIQYF. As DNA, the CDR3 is TGTGCCAGCAGCCCCGGCGTGGGGAGGGGTGACATTCAGTACTTC.